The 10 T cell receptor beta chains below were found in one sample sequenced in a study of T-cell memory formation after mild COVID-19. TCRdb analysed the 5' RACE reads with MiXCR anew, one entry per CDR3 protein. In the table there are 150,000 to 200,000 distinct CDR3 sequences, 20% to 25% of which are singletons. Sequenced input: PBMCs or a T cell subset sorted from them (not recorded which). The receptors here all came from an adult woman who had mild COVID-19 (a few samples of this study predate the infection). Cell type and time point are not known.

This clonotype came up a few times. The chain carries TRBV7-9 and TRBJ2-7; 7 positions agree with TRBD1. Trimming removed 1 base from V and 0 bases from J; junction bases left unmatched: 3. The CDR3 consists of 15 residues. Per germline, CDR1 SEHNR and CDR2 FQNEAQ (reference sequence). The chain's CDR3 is CASSLGRDSSYEQYF. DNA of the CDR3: TGTGCCAGCAGCTTAGGCCGGGACAGCTCCTACGAGCAGTACTTC. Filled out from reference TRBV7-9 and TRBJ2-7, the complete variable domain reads DTGVSQNPRHKITKRGQNVTFRCDPISEHNRLYWYRQTLGQGPEFLTYFQNEAQLEKSRLLSDRFSAERPKGSFSTLEIQRTEQGDSAMYLCASSLGRDSSYEQYFGPGTRLTVT.

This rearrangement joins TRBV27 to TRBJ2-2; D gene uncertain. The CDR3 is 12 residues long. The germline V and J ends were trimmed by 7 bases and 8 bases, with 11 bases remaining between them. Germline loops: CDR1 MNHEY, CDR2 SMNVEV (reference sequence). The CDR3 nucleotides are TGTGCCAGCACTTCAACCGGTGGGGAGCTGTTTTTT. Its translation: CASTSTGGELFF.

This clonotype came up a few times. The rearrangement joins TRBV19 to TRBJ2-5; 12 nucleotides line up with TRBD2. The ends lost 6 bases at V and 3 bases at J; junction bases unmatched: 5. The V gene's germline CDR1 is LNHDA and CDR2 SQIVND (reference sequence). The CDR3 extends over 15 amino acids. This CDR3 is CASSERLAGEETQYF. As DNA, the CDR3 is TGTGCCAGTAGCGAAAGACTAGCGGGAGAAGAGACCCAGTACTTC.

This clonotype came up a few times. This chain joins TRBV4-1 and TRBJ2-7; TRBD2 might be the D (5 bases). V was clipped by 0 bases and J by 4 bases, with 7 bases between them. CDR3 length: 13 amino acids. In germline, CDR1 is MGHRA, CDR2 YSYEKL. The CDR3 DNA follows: TGCGCCAGCAGCCAAGAGGGAGTATACGAGCAGTACTTC. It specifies CASSQEGVYEQYF.

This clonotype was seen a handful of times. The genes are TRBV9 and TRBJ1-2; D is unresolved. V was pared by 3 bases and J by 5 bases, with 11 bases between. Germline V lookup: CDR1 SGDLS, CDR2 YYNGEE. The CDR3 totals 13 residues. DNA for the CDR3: TGTGCCAGCAGCGGAAGCTATCCATATGGCTACACCTTC. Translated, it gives CASSGSYPYGYTF.

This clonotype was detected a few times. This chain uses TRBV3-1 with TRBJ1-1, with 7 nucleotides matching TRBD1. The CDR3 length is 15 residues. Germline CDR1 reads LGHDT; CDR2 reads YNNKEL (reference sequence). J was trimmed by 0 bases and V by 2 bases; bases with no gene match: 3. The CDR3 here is CASSQLRGMNTEAFF. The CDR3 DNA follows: TGTGCCAGCAGCCAACTCAGGGGGATGAACACTGAAGCTTTCTTT.

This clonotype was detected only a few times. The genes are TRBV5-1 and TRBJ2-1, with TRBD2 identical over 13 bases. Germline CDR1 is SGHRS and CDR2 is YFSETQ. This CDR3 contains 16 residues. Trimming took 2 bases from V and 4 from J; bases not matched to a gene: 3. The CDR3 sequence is CASSLGLAGEYNEQFF. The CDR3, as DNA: TGCGCCAGCAGCTTAGGACTAGCGGGAGAGTACAATGAGCAGTTCTTC.

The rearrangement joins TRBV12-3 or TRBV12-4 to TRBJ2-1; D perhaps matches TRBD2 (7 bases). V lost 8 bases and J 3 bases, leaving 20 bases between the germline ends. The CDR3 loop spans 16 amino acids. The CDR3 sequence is CASHVEAGAHYNEQFF. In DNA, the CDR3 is TGTGCCAGCCATGTGGAGGCGGGGGCCCACTACAATGAGCAGTTCTTC.

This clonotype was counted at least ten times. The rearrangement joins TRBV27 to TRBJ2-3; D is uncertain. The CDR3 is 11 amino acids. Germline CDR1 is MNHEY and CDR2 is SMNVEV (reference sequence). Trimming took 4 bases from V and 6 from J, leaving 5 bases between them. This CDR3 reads CASSYGDTQYF. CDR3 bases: TGTGCCAGCAGTTACGGGGATACGCAGTATTTT.

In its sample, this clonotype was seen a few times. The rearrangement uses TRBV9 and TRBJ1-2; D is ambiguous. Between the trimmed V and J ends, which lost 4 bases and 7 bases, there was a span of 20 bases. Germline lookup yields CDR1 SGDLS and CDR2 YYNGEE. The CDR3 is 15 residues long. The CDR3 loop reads CASSSPLRGESGYTF. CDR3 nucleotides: TGTGCCAGCAGCTCCCCTTTGCGGGGTGAGAGTGGCTACACCTTC.